This T cell receptor (beta chain) was obtained from a study of cytomegalovirus exposure and HLA in healthy donors. Study-level findings and limits: The study listed under 200 cytomegalovirus-associated TCR beta chains.

A word on this clone: The antigen is unknown.

In germline, CDR1 is MNHNY, CDR2 SVGAGI (reference sequence). The CDR3 has 14 residues. V was pared by 2 bases and J by 4 bases, with 11 bases between. PCR was performed using 60 Vbeta and 13 Jbeta primers. The protocol was immunoSEQ multiplex PCR, while the TCRdb copy is restricted to in-frame clones and leaves out a portion. The repertoire holds about 130,000 clones, with roughly four fifths as singletons. The sample comprised PBMCs. The rearrangement links TRBV6-6 to TRBJ1-1; tentative D call: TRBD1 (6 bases). The sequence was collected from a male donor in good health and CMV-seropositive. Written as DNA, the CDR3 is TGTGCCAGCAGTTACACACAGGGTGGCACTGAAGCTTTCTTT. It is translated as CASSYTQGGTEAFF.